This T cell receptor (beta chain) was documented in a study of shared clonotypes between healthy human individuals. Notes on the study in general: The naive CD4 repertoires of a handful of donors were compared, and approximately 4.5% of clonotypes were shared.

Profiled with immunoSEQ multiplex PCR; TCRdb holds only in-frame clones, not every one. The sample includes hundreds of thousands of clones, 95% to 98% of them seen just once. Concerning this clone: The antigen is not known.

Germline CDR1 and CDR2: WNHNN and SYGVQD (reference sequence). V was cut by 6 bases and J by 9 bases, with 18 bases left in between. The CDR3 has 13 residues. The rearrangement links TRBV10-1 to TRBJ2-7; possibly TRBD2 for D (6 bases). This TCR derives from a young woman in good health. Material for sequencing was naive CD4+ T cells sorted from blood. As to subset: CD45RA+ positively selected. The CDR3 is CASSPGLAEGQYF. DNA for the CDR3: TGCGCCAGCAGCCCCGGGTTAGCGGAAGGGCAGTACTTC.